Here is one TCR beta chain with its context. This entry belongs to a study of blood T cell repertoires in COVID-19. Sequencing used immunoSEQ multiplex PCR; TCRdb keeps in-frame clones, though not all of them. The table includes 250,000 to 350,000 clones, 70% to 90% detected once. The sequenced sample consisted of peripheral blood. This TCR was sampled from a woman between 65 and 79 years old with COVID-19, enrolled during active disease.

The CDR3 DNA reads as TGTGCCAGCCGAGGGGGGGCCCCTGAAGCTTTCTTT. It codes for CASRGGAPEAFF. V and J are TRBV12-3 or TRBV12-4 and TRBJ1-1, with a weak D call TRBD1 (6 bases). CDR3 length: 12 amino acids. Between the trimmed V and J ends, which lost 8 bases and 6 bases, there was a span of 13 bases.